Given below is one TCR beta chain in context. What it binds is unknown. This table comes from immunoSEQ multiplex PCR, and its TCRdb copy is limited to in-frame clones, with some not included. Altogether roughly 39,000 clones are present, 90% to 95% being singletons, with the ten largest covering around 0.2%. This specimen comes from a study of graft-versus-host responses after intestinal transplantation. Study background: For around three years after anti-thymocyte globulin induction, all recipients took tacrolimus and steroids. General observations from the study: Marrow from the recipient contained GvH clones, some of which had appeared first in ileum or blood. Allograft graft-versus-host to host-versus-graft clonal ratios ran high in patients with graft-donor T cell macrochimerism. Early post-transplant HvG declines showed an association with peak circulating GvH clone levels.

The TCR originated in a human donor who was the organ donor for an intestinal transplant. Sample: unstimulated CD8+ T cells sorted from spleen or lymph node cells, taken before transplant.

The CDR3 loop reads CASSKIRPSGGDHPLQETQYF. The CDR3 coding sequence is TGTGCCAGCAGCAAAATTAGGCCTAGCGGGGGGGACCACCCCCTCCAAGAGACCCAGTACTTC. The chain has TRBV21-1 and TRBJ2-5; no check of the table's D call, TRBD2, against the DNA was made. TRBV21-1 has pseudogene status. CDR3 length: 21 residues.